A single sample gave rise to the 11 T cell receptor beta chains below, sequenced in a study of T cell clonality in common variable immunodeficiency. Produced via immunoSEQ multiplex PCR; TCRdb's table is partial and in-frame only. This sample comprises 40,000 to 45,000 clones, none seen once only. Material for sequencing was peripheral blood mononuclear cells. The receptor source for this set is a person aged 18 to 70 in good health.

This clone was detected many times. The CDR3 goes on 3 residues after the read ends, and that part is filled in from the germline J gene. This rearrangement joins TRBV10-3 to TRBJ2-7; 11 nucleotides agree with TRBD1. The CDR3 totals 14 residues. V lost 6 bases, J lost 5 bases, and 6 bases stayed unmatched. Germline loops: CDR1 ENHRY, CDR2 SYGVKD. The CDR3 reads CAIRGDRGSHEQYF. The sequenced CDR3 bases are TGTGCCATCAGGGGGGACAGGGGGTCCCACGAG.

This clone was counted only a few times. CDR3 region: CASSRGRDQPQHF. CDR3 DNA, as far as it was read: TGTGCCAGCAGCCGGGGAAGGGATCAGCCC. The chain links TRBV5-6 to TRBJ1-5; unclear D gene. Read sequence stops 3 residues before the CDR3 end, and the germline J gene provides the missing end. The CDR3 loop spans 13 amino acids. The V and J ends lost 4 bases and 5 bases respectively, with 10 bases between them. Germline lookup yields CDR1 SGHDT and CDR2 YYEEEE.

This clone was picked up many times. The CDR3 sequence: CASSSSRGLNEQFF. CDR3 DNA (partial): TGTGCCAGCAGCTCATCAAGGGGACTCAATGAG. This chain connects TRBV7-3 to TRBJ2-1; D is perhaps TRBD2 (6 bases). The CDR3 is cut off 3 residues early in the read; its end comes from the germline J gene. V dropped 4 bases and J dropped 6 bases, with 13 bases sitting between them. The CDR3 length is 14 residues. The germline gives CDR1 SGHTA, CDR2 FQGTGA.

This clone was recorded many times. The CDR3 end lies 3 residues beyond the end of the read and is filled in from the germline J gene. V and J are TRBV6-4 and TRBJ2-1, with 11 bases lining up with TRBD2. Germline CDR1 MRHNA, CDR2 SNTAGT. Trimming cost V 4 bases and J 6 bases; bases outside gene matches: 8. The CDR3 contains 16 residues. The CDR3 spells CASSALLAGDVNEQFF. Incomplete CDR3 DNA: TGTGCCAGCAGTGCCCTACTAGCGGGAGATGTCAATGAG.

This clone was seen many times. The read halts 3 residues ahead of the CDR3 end, with the missing end drawn from the germline J gene. The V and J genes are TRBV20-1 and TRBJ2-4, with 9 nucleotides matching TRBD2. The CDR3 runs 15 residues. Germline lookup yields CDR1 DFQATT and CDR2 SNEGSKA (reference sequence). The CDR3 sequence: CSARDTREGRGIQYF. The part of the CDR3 DNA that was read is TGCAGTGCTAGAGATACGCGGGAGGGCCGAGGGATT.

This clone was picked up a small number of times. Coverage ceases 3 residues before the CDR3 finishes, and the germline J gene fills in the end. The chain employs TRBV7-8 and TRBJ1-1; 7 nucleotides align to TRBD1. CDR3 length equals 16 residues. The germline CDR1 and CDR2 sequences are SGHVS and FQNEAQ. The V gene end was trimmed by 2 bases and the J gene end by 3 bases; junction bases not matched to a gene: 9. The DNA read from the CDR3 is TGTGCCAGCAGCTTAAGGAGACAGGGTGGGGACACTGAA. The encoded protein is CASSLRRQGGDTE. The whole CDR3 protein reads CASSLRRQGGDTEAFF.

This clone was detected ten times or more. The read ends 3 residues shy of where the CDR3 ends; the end is completed using the germline J gene. The chain carries TRBV20-1 and TRBJ1-5; D uncertain. Between the trimmed V and J ends, which lost 5 bases and 0 bases, there was a span of 11 bases. Germline lookup yields CDR1 DFQATT and CDR2 SNEGSKA (reference sequence). CDR3 size: 14 residues. CDR3 protein: CSAPLVSSNQPQHF. CDR3 DNA (partial): TGCAGTGCTCCCTTAGTAAGTAGCAATCAGCCC.

There are many counts of this clone. Coverage ceases 3 residues before the CDR3 finishes, and the germline J gene fills in the end. The chain uses TRBV11-3 and TRBJ2-1; TRBD1 matches at 8 bases. The CDR3 runs to 14 residues. V lost 1 base to trimming and J lost 9 bases; unmatched junction nucleotides: 5. Germline CDR1 SGHNT, CDR2 YENEEA. This CDR3 is CASSLVAGGGEQFF. The sequenced part of the CDR3 DNA is TGTGCCAGCAGCTTAGTGGCAGGGGGCGGTGAG.

In this sample, this clone turned up many times. The read ends 3 residues shy of where the CDR3 ends; the end is completed using the germline J gene. The chain employs TRBV30 and TRBJ2-5, with 12 bases lining up with TRBD2. Germline V gene sequence: CDR1 GTSNPN, CDR2 SVGIG (reference sequence). Trimming at V came to 5 bases and at J to 0 bases, leaving 4 bases not matched to a gene. The CDR3 totals 15 residues. The CDR3 bases that were read are TGTGCCTGGCTTGGACTAGCGGGGAACCAAGAGACC. This codes for CAWLGLAGNQET. The complete CDR3 sequence is CAWLGLAGNQETQYF.

This clone came up many times. The read terminates 3 residues before the CDR3 end, so the remaining end is supplied by the germline J gene. The chain carries TRBV2 and TRBJ2-6; D gene ambiguous. The CDR3 runs to 14 residues. V lost 7 bases to trimming and J lost 0 bases, with 7 bases between them. Germline loops: CDR1 SNHLY, CDR2 FYNNEI. The part of the CDR3 DNA that was read is TGTGCCAGCAACTCCCCCTCTGGGGCCAACGTC. Translating it yields CASNSPSGANV. The entire CDR3 is CASNSPSGANVLTF.

This clone was detected ten times or more. Coverage ceases 3 residues before the CDR3 finishes, and the germline J gene fills in the end. This chain joins TRBV20-1 and TRBJ2-1, with 9 bases aligning to TRBD2. V was clipped by 0 bases and J by 7 bases; unmatched bases: 10. There are 16 residues in the CDR3. Germline CDR1 and CDR2: DFQATT and SNEGSKA (reference sequence). The CDR3 loop is CSAREQEAGGYNEQFF. The covered CDR3 bases are TGCAGTGCTAGAGAGCAGGAAGCGGGAGGTTATAATGAG.